The following is a T cell receptor (beta chain) sequence with its context. Its target is not known. On cycle 4 day 1 and cycle 7 day 1, as well as at baseline, blood was sampled. The CDR3 runs 14 residues. Germline CDR1 reads SGHVS; CDR2 reads FNYEAQ. The J segment lost 6 bases and the V segment lost 5 bases, leaving 3 bases of the junction unmatched. These data belong to a study of OX40 agonist ivuxolimab in advanced cancers. For the study at large: With ivuxolimab, an agonistic anti-OX40 (CD134) antibody, patients were treated. 30% to 40% of patients had received prior checkpoint inhibitor therapy.

Findings of the study overall: Some of the nonresponding patients also showed low levels of normalized T-cell clonal expansion.

Here immunoSEQ multiplex PCR was the method, and the copy in TCRdb shows in-frame clones only, minus some. The top ten clones hold roughly 0.9% of a sample with about 82,000 clones, around 87% of them seen once. The receptor's source is an adult with an advanced solid tumor such as melanoma, head and neck, liver or kidney cancer. The chain uses TRBV7-6 and TRBJ2-1; 11 bases line up with TRBD1. The material was CD4+ or CD8+ T cells sorted from blood, obtained in a trial of the OX40 agonist ivuxolimab. The CDR3 reads CASSRTGGLNEQFF. The CDR3 nucleotides read TGTGCCAGCAGCAGGACAGGGGGCCTCAATGAGCAGTTCTTC.